This TCR beta chain was sequenced in a study of CXCR3-negative and CXCR3-positive naive CD8 T cells. General observations from the study: CXCR3-positive naive cells carried more hydrophobic TRB CDR3s than CXCR3-negative ones.

About this clonotype itself: Its antigen is currently unknown.

Researchers prepared the TRB cDNA libraries using 5' RACE with UMI labels. TCRdb reworked the 5' RACE reads into one entry per CDR3 protein, no DNA. The table counts about 86,000 distinct CDR3 sequences; less than 1% lies in the top ten. The source material was naive CXCR3+ CD8+ T cells from blood. Subset reported: CD45RO-CCR7+CD27+CD95- naive CD8+ T cells expressing CXCR3 (TNR3+). This sequence originates from a human donor in good health. Some clones in this sample may be carry-over from other donors' samples.

The CDR3 region is CASSPRTPSGNTKYF. The chain links TRBV12-3 or TRBV12-4 to TRBJ1-3; TCRdb proposes TRBD1, but this gene call is untestable without DNA. This CDR3 is built from 15 residues.